This TCR beta chain was sequenced during a study of T cells in Graves' hyperthyroidism and ophthalmopathy. Overall study: Peripheral blood was collected at initial diagnosis, before any treatment. Points from the study as a whole: Blood shared most expanded thyroid clonotypes above 0.001. Progression to ophthalmopathy was predicted a median of roughly seven months early.

Lactation, pregnancy, other autoimmune disease or uncontrolled infection excluded patients. CDR3 length equals 15 residues. CDR1 and CDR2 from the germline V gene are LGHNA and YNFKEQ. V lost 1 base to trimming and J lost 0 bases, with 9 bases between them. This clonotype was counted ten times or more. Its target is not known. TCR beta CDR3 regions were amplified from RNA. Using the HTBI primer set, a first-round RT-PCR was run on the TCR CDR3. TCRdb called the multiplex PCR reads again in MiXCR, with one record for every CDR3 protein. The table shows around 260,000 distinct CDR3 sequences, with about 25% occurring only once.

J is TRBJ2-5 and V is TRBV4-2; possibly TRBD2 for D (5 bases). Sequences were obtained from blood. This receptor was obtained from a man aged 35 to 55 with Graves' hyperthyroidism that later progressed to Graves' ophthalmopathy. CDR3 nucleotide sequence: TGTGCCAGCAGCCAAGGGGGTAGCGACCAAGAGACCCAGTACTTC. This sequence encodes CASSQGGSDQETQYF.